In its sample, the clone carrying this TCR beta chain was seen many times. Antigen unknown. The data belong to a study of response to subunit inactivated influenza vaccine. Via MiXCR, TCRdb re-called the RT-PCR reads, giving one row per CDR3 protein. The repertoire holds about 530,000 distinct CDR3 sequences, with approximately 13% as singletons. General observations from the study: Each seasonal flu vaccination may recruit only limited new T cells, authors suggested.

The V gene's germline CDR1 is SGHDT and CDR2 YYEEEE. Trimming removed 0 bases at V and 2 bases at J, with 9 bases between. This CDR3 comprises 14 residues. This receptor was identified in a man aged 45-60 years who received an inactivated influenza vaccine. The sequences come from PBMCs from blood, collected 40 to 50 days after vaccination. The chain uses TRBV5-6 and TRBJ2-7; D may be TRBD2 (5 bases). CDR3 region: CASSLGTYTYEQYF. CDR3 sequence (DNA): TGTGCCAGCAGCTTGGGGACTTATACCTACGAGCAGTACTTC.